The 2 T cell receptor beta chains in this list originate from one sample, sequenced in a study of T-cell memory formation after mild COVID-19. TCRdb itself ran the 5' RACE reads through MiXCR, one entry per CDR3 protein. The table records hundreds of thousands of distinct CDR3 sequences, 20% of them present only once. The sequenced sample consisted of PBMCs or a T cell subset sorted from them (not recorded which). The receptor set was obtained from an adult woman who had mild COVID-19 (a few samples of this study predate the infection). Cell type and time point are not known.

The V gene is TRBV5-4, the J gene TRBJ2-7; no firm D call. V dropped 3 bases and J dropped 7 bases, with 14 bases sitting between them. Germline CDR1 SGHNT, CDR2 YYREEE (reference sequence). The CDR3 sequence is 13 residues long. CDR3 sequence: CASSSESGIEQYF. The CDR3 DNA reads TGTGCCAGCAGCTCGGAGAGTGGGATTGAGCAGTACTTC.

This clonotype was seen more than once but under ten times. V gene TRBV21-1 combines with J gene TRBJ1-1; the D call in the table, TRBD1, was not verified against the DNA. TRBV21-1 is described as a pseudogene. The CDR3 spans 15 residues. This CDR3 reads CASSHNLCLTGEAFF. CDR3 DNA sequence: TGTGCCAGCAGCCATAACCTATGCCTCACAGGGGAAGCTTTCTTT.